The next 23 T cell receptor beta chains were all read from a single sample in a study of blood T cell repertoires in COVID-19 (TCRdb year 2020). Libraries came from the immunoSEQ multiplex PCR assay. TCRdb obtained this table from immuneACCESS and retained in-frame rearrangements with V and J assigned. These tables miss some clones; where compared with another copy, unresolved V genes account for less than half of the shortfall, and the remainder is unexplained. This sample has 200,000 to 300,000 clones in its table, and over 80% of those were observed once. About 1.4% of the sample comes from the top ten. Specimen: peripheral blood. The source of these receptors is a woman aged 40 to 50 who had recovered from COVID-19.

This chain links TRBV9 with TRBJ1-4, with 8 bases that match TRBD1. CDR3 size: 17 residues. Per the germline V gene, CDR1 is SGDLS and CDR2 is YYNGEE. The trim removed 0 bases at V and 8 bases at J, leaving 12 bases unmatched. Here the CDR3 reads CASSVAPFGQGGEKLFF. DNA for the CDR3: TGTGCCAGCAGCGTAGCTCCATTCGGACAGGGAGGGGAAAAACTGTTTTTT.

The chain recombines TRBV7-6 with TRBJ1-5, with 7 bases lining up with TRBD1. CDR1 is SGHVS and CDR2 is FNYEAQ in the germline V gene. The J segment lost 2 bases and the V segment lost 4 bases, leaving 11 bases of the junction unmatched. The CDR3 totals 17 residues. The CDR3 is CASSSKRQGRGNQPQHF. The CDR3 bases are TGTGCCAGCAGCTCAAAAAGACAGGGCAGAGGCAATCAGCCCCAGCATTTT.

This sequence joins TRBV6-6 and TRBJ2-1; D perhaps matches TRBD2 (6 bases). V lost 2 bases to trimming and J lost 0 bases, with 8 bases between them. Germline-derived CDR1 and CDR2 are MNHNY and SVGAGI (reference sequence). CDR3 length: 15 amino acids. The CDR3, as DNA: TGTGCCAGCAGTTACGGAGGGCCCTCCTACAATGAGCAGTTCTTC. Translated: CASSYGGPSYNEQFF.

The CDR3, as DNA: TGCGCCAGCAGCCAAGTAACACCTCGCTCTGGAAACACCATATATTTT. This gives the protein CASSQVTPRSGNTIYF. J is TRBJ1-3 and V is TRBV4-3; D gene unclear. Germline values: CDR1 LGHNA, CDR2 YSLEER. There are 16 residues in the CDR3. Trimming took off 1 base at V and 0 bases at J, with 10 bases between the two ends.

The CDR3 DNA is TGTGCCAGCAGTCTTCAGGGGGAACGTGGCTACACCTTC. This encodes CASSLQGERGYTF. The V and J genes are TRBV27 and TRBJ1-2; the match to TRBD1 covers 7 bases. V trimming: 5 bases; J trimming: 7 bases; junction bases outside the gene matches: 7. CDR3 size: 13 residues. CDR1 is MNHEY, CDR2 SMNVEV, per germline (reference sequence).

This chain connects TRBV18 to TRBJ1-1; TRBD1 aligns across 8 bases. V was pared by 2 bases and J by 4 bases, with 6 bases of the junction left unmatched. The CDR3 consists of 15 residues. The germline gives CDR1 KGHSH, CDR2 LQKENI. CDR3 protein: CASSPTRGLGTEAFF. CDR3 sequence (DNA): TGTGCCAGCTCACCAACCAGGGGGCTGGGCACTGAAGCTTTCTTT.

This sequence joins TRBV10-3 and TRBJ2-3; D possibly corresponds to TRBD1 (5 bases). The V and J ends lost 5 bases and 0 bases respectively, with 6 bases between them. The CDR3 has 13 residues. Germline CDR1 and CDR2: ENHRY and SYGVKD. The CDR3 DNA sequence: TGTGCCATCAGTACAGGCAGCACAGATACGCAGTATTTT. Residues: CAISTGSTDTQYF.

The chain couples TRBV25-1 to TRBJ2-7, with 8 positions matching TRBD1. Germline assignment: CDR1 MGHDK and CDR2 SYGVNS. Trimming took 3 bases from V and 5 from J; bases not matched to a gene: 6. The CDR3 is 14 residues long. CDR3 DNA: TGTGCCAGCAGTGATCCCGGACAGGGTGACGAGCAGTACTTC. It encodes CASSDPGQGDEQYF.

This sequence joins TRBV7-9 and TRBJ1-3, with 8 bases aligning to TRBD1. Germline V gene data show CDR1 as SEHNR and CDR2 as FQNEAQ (reference sequence). V shed 5 bases and J 0 bases; nucleotides not matched to a gene: 3. The CDR3 consists of 15 residues. The CDR3 DNA follows: TGTGCCAGCAGCCTCACAGGGGGCTCTGGAAACACCATATATTTT. Translation: CASSLTGGSGNTIYF.

This clone was counted a single time. The chain has TRBV2 and TRBJ2-5; 7 positions agree with TRBD2. Germline V gene lookup returns CDR1 SNHLY and CDR2 FYNNEI. The trim removed 7 bases at V and 1 base at J, leaving 9 bases unmatched. CDR3 size: 15 residues. The CDR3 DNA sequence: TGTGCCAGCACCTGGGGCAGGGAGGGCCAAGAGACCCAGTACTTC. It specifies CASTWGREGQETQYF.

The gene calls are TRBV7-9 and TRBJ1-1; no definite D call. V was clipped by 0 bases and J by 0 bases, with 8 bases between them. Germline assignment: CDR1 SEHNR and CDR2 FQNEAQ (reference sequence). The CDR3 has 15 residues. This CDR3 is CASSLALTVNTEAFF. CDR3 nucleotide sequence: TGTGCCAGCAGCTTAGCCCTTACGGTGAACACTGAAGCTTTCTTT.

Of note for this clone: Other DNA sequences within the sample encode an identical CDR3. The chain has TRBV5-1 and TRBJ2-3; 9 bases line up with TRBD2. Germline trimming cut 3 bases from V and 1 base from J; bases unmatched to any gene: 3. The CDR3 totals 15 residues. Germline values: CDR1 SGHRS, CDR2 YFSETQ. The CDR3, as DNA: TGCGCCAGCAGCTCAAGGACTAGCGGCACAGATACGCAGTATTTT. Residues: CASSSRTSGTDTQYF.

This chain uses TRBV9 with TRBJ2-2; 10 nucleotides match TRBD1. Germline assignment: CDR1 SGDLS and CDR2 YYNGEE. The V segment lost 4 bases and the J segment 1 base; nucleotides outside the gene matches: 4. CDR3 size: 16 residues. The CDR3: CASSTRTGGNTGELFF. In nucleotides, the CDR3 is TGTGCCAGCAGCACTCGGACAGGGGGGAACACCGGGGAGCTGTTTTTT.

The genes are TRBV5-6 and TRBJ2-5; 8 nucleotides line up with TRBD2. The J segment lost 0 bases and the V segment lost 4 bases, leaving 14 bases of the junction unmatched. CDR3 size: 18 residues. Germline CDR1 is SGHDT and CDR2 is YYEEEE. The CDR3 loop reads CASSPFVAGGPYQETQYF. In nucleotides, the CDR3 is TGTGCCAGCAGCCCCTTCGTGGCGGGGGGACCGTACCAAGAGACCCAGTACTTC.

The chain carries TRBV4-2 and TRBJ2-5, with TRBD2 matching over 14 bases. The CDR3 loop spans 20 amino acids. The junction had 19 bases not matched to a gene; V was cut back by 3 bases and J by 7 bases. Germline V gives CDR1 LGHNA, CDR2 YNFKEQ. For the CDR3, the DNA is TGTGCCAGCAGCCATCAGACTAGCGGGGGGGCCTTCAAACAATCCGGGACCCAGTACTTC. It encodes CASSHQTSGGAFKQSGTQYF.

The V call is TRBV10-1, the J call TRBJ2-2; unclear D gene. V was pared by 2 bases and J by 6 bases, with 19 bases between. Per the germline V gene, CDR1 is WNHNN and CDR2 is SYGVQD (reference sequence). The CDR3 consists of 17 residues. CDR3 amino acids: CASSERRRGFQSGELFF. The CDR3 bases are TGCGCCAGCAGTGAGAGGCGGAGAGGATTTCAGTCCGGGGAGCTGTTTTTT.

This clone was found once. The chain has TRBV5-6 and TRBJ2-2, with TRBD1 identical over 7 bases. With V trimmed by 6 bases and J by 3 bases, 8 bases remained unmatched. This CDR3 is 15 amino acids long. Germline lookup yields CDR1 SGHDT and CDR2 YYEEEE. CDR3 in DNA: TGTGCCAGCACGTACAGGGGCGTCGACACCGGGGAGCTGTTTTTT. Residues: CASTYRGVDTGELFF.

This clone was observed a few times. The chain couples TRBV5-1 to TRBJ1-3; 10 bases are a match to TRBD1. Germline assignment: CDR1 SGHRS and CDR2 YFSETQ. V was clipped by 4 bases and J by 4 bases; unmatched bases: 2. The CDR3 extends over 14 amino acids. CDR3: CASSRGQGGNTIYF. CDR3 DNA sequence: TGCGCCAGCAGCCGGGGACAGGGGGGAAACACCATATATTTT.

The chain carries TRBV5-6 and TRBJ2-3, with D hard to call. Germline CDR1 SGHDT, CDR2 YYEEEE. Trimming took 5 bases from V and 10 from J, leaving 14 bases between them. The CDR3 runs to 12 residues. The CDR3 region has the DNA TGTGCCAGCAGAACTGGGCCTTTCGCGCAGTATTTT. Translated: CASRTGPFAQYF.

This sequence joins TRBV6-6 and TRBJ1-4; D is perhaps TRBD1 (5 bases). CDR1 and CDR2 from the germline V gene are MNHNY and SVGAGI (reference sequence). The CDR3 sequence is 14 residues long. Trimming removed 8 bases from V and 7 bases from J, with 17 bases in between. CDR3 DNA: TGTGCCAGCCTAGGCGGGGGGTCGGGTGAAAAACTGTTTTTT. Translated, it gives CASLGGGSGEKLFF.

The rearrangement links TRBV30 to TRBJ2-5, with 10 bases lining up with TRBD2. The CDR3 runs to 15 residues. Germline trimming cut 2 bases from V and 3 bases from J; bases unmatched to any gene: 6. Germline assignment: CDR1 GTSNPN and CDR2 SVGIG (reference sequence). CDR3 in amino acids: CAWSPFLAGEETQYF. CDR3 DNA sequence: TGTGCCTGGAGTCCTTTCCTAGCGGGGGAAGAGACCCAGTACTTC.

The chain uses TRBV9 and TRBJ1-1; maybe TRBD1 (6 bases). The CDR3 consists of 14 residues. Trimming pared 3 bases from V and 7 bases from J, leaving 16 bases between. Germline V CDR1 and CDR2: SGDLS, YYNGEE. In DNA form, the CDR3 reads TGTGCCAGCAGCGCCTCAGGGGTGAGGGTTGAAGCTTTCTTT. Translation: CASSASGVRVEAFF.

The chain is built from TRBV13 and TRBJ2-7, with 12 bases matching TRBD2. Germline CDR1 reads PRHDT; CDR2 reads FYEKMQ (reference sequence). The CDR3 is 15 amino acids. J lost 4 bases, V lost 4 bases, and 5 bases had no gene match. This CDR3 is CASSSWTSGVYEQYF. In DNA form, the CDR3 reads TGTGCCAGCAGCTCCTGGACTAGCGGGGTATACGAGCAGTACTTC.